The 24 T cell receptor beta chains presented below share a single source sample, sequenced in a study of cytotoxic CD8 clonotypes in ibrutinib-treated CLL. Generated by immunoSEQ multiplex PCR, the TCRdb table keeps only in-frame clones and is missing some. The sample lists more than 200,000 clones; around 70% were seen once. Sequencing was performed on PBMCs, taken after 12 months of ibrutinib treatment. Every receptor here comes from a human donor with chronic lymphocytic leukemia.

The chain recombines TRBV6-5 with TRBJ2-7, with 10 nucleotides matching TRBD2. The CDR3 contains 15 residues. Germline V lookup: CDR1 MNHEY, CDR2 SVGAGI. The ends lost 6 bases at V and 9 bases at J; junction bases unmatched: 14. The DNA for the CDR3 is TGTGCCAGCAGCAGTTTAGCGGGAGGATATTTGGGGCAGTACTTC. Amino acids: CASSSLAGGYLGQYF.

The rearrangement links TRBV4-3 to TRBJ2-5, with no clear D. The CDR3 is 14 residues long. V gave up 2 bases and J gave up 5 bases, with 12 bases separating them. CDR1 is LGHNA, CDR2 YSLEER, per germline. The CDR3 sequence is CASSQNSLPETQYF. CDR3 DNA sequence: TGCGCCAGCAGCCAAAACAGCCTTCCGGAGACCCAGTACTTC.

The sample holds one count of this clone. This chain uses TRBV4-1 with TRBJ1-2; D call uncertain. V dropped 0 bases and J dropped 5 bases, with 16 bases sitting between them. CDR3 length equals 16 residues. Germline CDR1 is MGHRA and CDR2 is YSYEKL. DNA for the CDR3: TGCGCCAGCAGCCAAGATCACCGAAAGGCTCTATATGGCTACACCTTC. This sequence encodes CASSQDHRKALYGYTF.

This clone was seen once. The chain joins TRBV7-2 to TRBJ1-2, with D hard to call. CDR1 and CDR2 (germline): SGHTA, FQGNSA. V gave up 2 bases and J gave up 4 bases, with 8 bases separating them. The CDR3 contains 13 residues. In nucleotides, the CDR3 is TGTGCCAGCAGCTTACAGATGGCCTATGGCTACACCTTC. It encodes CASSLQMAYGYTF.

This clone was counted many times. The chain uses TRBV4-1 and TRBJ1-2, with 8 bases identical to TRBD1. The CDR3 consists of 15 residues. V dropped 0 bases and J dropped 4; count of bases not matched to a gene: 4. Per the germline V gene, CDR1 is MGHRA and CDR2 is YSYEKL. The CDR3 coding sequence is TGCGCCAGCAGCCAAGAGGAGGGACAGGCCTATGGCTACACCTTC. Protein: CASSQEEGQAYGYTF.

Points on this clone: The sample has other DNA sequences that encode this CDR3 too. This chain joins TRBV30 and TRBJ1-5; D is unresolved. With 2 bases removed from V and 2 bases from J, the gap between germline ends came to 7 bases. The CDR3 is 13 residues long. CDR1 GTSNPN and CDR2 SVGIG come from the germline V gene (reference sequence). The CDR3 nucleotides are TGTGCCTGGAGTAGGAAAGGCAATCAGCCCCAGCATTTT. Translation gives CAWSRKGNQPQHF.

The rearrangement joins TRBV10-1 to TRBJ1-3, with D hard to call. Germline loops: CDR1 WNHNN, CDR2 SYGVQD (reference sequence). The CDR3 has 13 amino acids. V lost 4 bases and J lost 1, with 5 bases in between. CDR3 amino acids: CASSANSGNTIYF. CDR3 in DNA: TGCGCCAGCAGTGCAAATTCTGGAAACACCATATATTTT.

The CDR3: CASMDYYEQYF. The CDR3 DNA is TGTGCCAGCATGGATTACTACGAGCAGTACTTC. This chain joins TRBV2 and TRBJ2-7; D is unclear. In germline, CDR1 is SNHLY, CDR2 FYNNEI. Trimming pared 7 bases from V and 3 bases from J, leaving 7 bases between. This CDR3 has 11 amino acids.

This CDR3 reads CASSFSGANVLTF. The CDR3 coding sequence is TGTGCCAGCTCCTTTTCCGGGGCCAACGTCCTGACTTTC. The chain has TRBV7-8 and TRBJ2-6; D is unclear. This CDR3 is 13 amino acids long. Trimming cost V 8 bases and J 4 bases, with 9 bases left between them. CDR1 and CDR2 (germline): SGHVS, FQNEAQ. The full variable domain, in which reference TRBV7-8 and TRBJ2-6 provide the parts outside the CDR3, is GAGVSQSPRYKVAKRGQDVALRCDPISGHVSLFWYQQALGQGPEFLTYFQNEAQLDKSGLPSDRFFAERPEGSVSTLKIQRTQQEDSAVYLCASSFSGANVLTFGAGSRLTVL.

This rearrangement joins TRBV7-9 to TRBJ2-1; 8 bases are a match to TRBD2. Germline lookup yields CDR1 SEHNR and CDR2 FQNEAQ (reference sequence). There are 14 residues in the CDR3. Losses at the gene ends were 3 bases for V and 5 bases for J; bases not matched to a gene: 3. The CDR3 DNA sequence: TGTGCCAGCAGCTTCACTAGCGGAGACAATGAGCAGTTCTTC. Encoded protein: CASSFTSGDNEQFF. Full variable domain (outside the CDR3, taken from reference TRBV7-9 and TRBJ2-1): DTGVSQNPRHKITKRGQNVTFRCDPISEHNRLYWYRQTLGQGPEFLTYFQNEAQLEKSRLLSDRFSAERPKGSFSTLEIQRTEQGDSAMYLCASSFTSGDNEQFFGPGTRLTVL.

This clone has only one observation. For the CDR3, the DNA is TGTGCCGGAGACAGCTCTGGAAACACCATATATTTT. This encodes CAGDSSGNTIYF. V gene TRBV30 combines with J gene TRBJ1-3, with a weak D call TRBD1 (5 bases). CDR1 and CDR2 from the germline V gene are GTSNPN and SVGIG (reference sequence). This CDR3 spans 12 amino acids. V gave up 8 bases and J gave up 0 bases, with 8 bases separating them.

The V gene is TRBV10-2, the J gene TRBJ1-2, with D maybe TRBD1 (5 bases). The CDR3 is made up of 14 amino acids. V lost 3 bases, J lost 4 bases, and 12 bases lay in between. In germline, CDR1 is WSHSY, CDR2 SAAADI. CDR3 in amino acids: CASSDGAAPYGYTF. In DNA, the CDR3 is TGCGCCAGCAGTGACGGGGCCGCCCCCTATGGCTACACCTTC.

DNA for the CDR3: TGCAGCGTGGGGACAGGGGTTTTGGGGGAGCAGTACTTC. Its protein is CSVGTGVLGEQYF. V and J are TRBV29-1 and TRBJ2-7; 10 nucleotides align to TRBD1. The CDR3 runs to 13 residues. V was pared by 6 bases and J by 7 bases, with 9 bases of the junction left unmatched. Germline-derived CDR1 and CDR2 are SQVTM and ANQGSEA.

The rearrangement uses TRBV18 and TRBJ2-7; TRBD1 is a possible D gene (5 bases). CDR1 and CDR2 (germline): KGHSH, LQKENI. V lost 1 base and J lost 5, with 12 bases in between. The CDR3 has 14 residues. This CDR3 is CASSPQAGFDEQYF. For the CDR3, the DNA is TGTGCCAGCTCACCACAAGCAGGGTTCGACGAGCAGTACTTC.

This chain links TRBV28 with TRBJ1-5, with unresolved D. CDR1 is MDHEN and CDR2 is SYDVKM in the germline V gene. Between the trimmed V and J ends, which lost 7 bases and 4 bases, there was a span of 17 bases. The CDR3 runs 15 residues. CDR3 in amino acids: CASNPVGSQNQPQHF. CDR3 nucleotide sequence: TGTGCCAGCAACCCAGTTGGGTCCCAGAATCAGCCCCAGCATTTT.

This chain's CDR3 is CASSLGTGHGYTF. The DNA of the CDR3 is TGCGCCAGCAGCTTAGGTACGGGGCATGGCTACACCTTC. This chain joins TRBV5-1 and TRBJ1-2, with D perhaps matching TRBD1 (5 bases). The CDR3 extends over 13 amino acids. V gave up 2 bases and J gave up 6 bases, with 11 bases separating them. The V gene's germline CDR1 is SGHRS and CDR2 YFSETQ.

The J gene is TRBJ2-1, the V gene TRBV9, with no clear D. Per the germline V gene, CDR1 is SGDLS and CDR2 is YYNGEE. V was shortened by 0 bases and J by 3 bases, with 7 bases between the two germline ends. This CDR3 has 14 residues. This CDR3 reads CASSVVEVYNEQFF. The CDR3 bases are TGTGCCAGCAGCGTAGTCGAGGTCTACAATGAGCAGTTCTTC. Together with reference TRBV9 and TRBJ2-1, the CDR3 gives the full variable domain: DSGVTQTPKHLITATGQRVTLRCSPRSGDLSVYWYQQSLDQGLQFLIQYYNGEERAKGNILERFSAQQFPDLHSELNLSSLELGDSALYFCASSVVEVYNEQFFGPGTRLTVL.

The V and J genes are TRBV7-9 and TRBJ2-7; no clear D. CDR1 and CDR2 (germline): SEHNR, FQNEAQ (reference sequence). This CDR3 has 14 amino acids. In DNA form, the CDR3 reads TGTGCAACCGGCCATCGAAGATCGGGCTACGAGCAGTACTTC. It yields the protein CATGHRRSGYEQYF.

In this sample, this clone turned up a few times. The chain uses TRBV6-5 and TRBJ2-7; TRBD2 matches 12 bases. This CDR3 is 14 amino acids long. Trimming took 6 bases from V and 4 from J; bases not matched to a gene: 4. CDR1 and CDR2 (germline): MNHEY, SVGAGI. This CDR3 is CASSRLAGAYEQYF. CDR3 DNA sequence: TGTGCCAGCAGCAGACTAGCGGGAGCTTACGAGCAGTACTTC.

The CDR3 sequence is CASSSSVVEQYF. As DNA, the CDR3 is TGTGCCAGCTCATCGTCAGTCGTCGAGCAGTACTTC. The V call is TRBV18, the J call TRBJ2-7; D is unclear. Germline V gene data show CDR1 as KGHSH and CDR2 as LQKENI. This CDR3 is 12 amino acids long. Between the trimmed V and J ends, which lost 5 bases and 6 bases, there was a span of 11 bases.

CDR3 nucleotide sequence: TGTGCCAGCAGCCATTCGGACAGGGAAGATTCACCCCTCCACTTT. Its protein is CASSHSDREDSPLHF. The chain recombines TRBV4-2 with TRBJ1-6; 8 bases line up with TRBD1. There are 15 residues in the CDR3. J was trimmed by 8 bases and V by 3 bases; bases with no gene match: 6. Looked up from germline, CDR1 is LGHNA and CDR2 is YNFKEQ.

V gene TRBV5-1 combines with J gene TRBJ2-7, with D perhaps matching TRBD2 (6 bases). Trimming cost V 3 bases and J 0 bases, with 10 bases left between them. Germline V gene sequence: CDR1 SGHRS, CDR2 YFSETQ. This CDR3 has 14 residues. CDR3 sequence (DNA): TGCGCCAGCAGCTGGGGAGGCAGCTCCTACGAGCAGTACTTC. This encodes CASSWGGSSYEQYF. Supplemented by reference TRBV5-1 and TRBJ2-7, the full variable domain reads KAGVTQTPRYLIKTRGQQVTLSCSPISGHRSVSWYQQTPGQGLQFLFEYFSETQRNKGNFPGRFSGRQFSNSRSEMNVSTLELGDSALYLCASSWGGSSYEQYFGPGTRLTVT.

V is TRBV18 and J is TRBJ2-1; TRBD1 is a possible D gene (6 bases). Trimming stripped 3 bases from V and 4 bases from J, with 7 bases between. The CDR3 is 13 amino acids. The V gene's germline CDR1 is KGHSH and CDR2 LQKENI. CDR3 DNA sequence: TGTGCCAGCTCACCGGGACAATACAATGAGCAGTTCTTC. Protein product: CASSPGQYNEQFF.

The rearrangement uses TRBV5-1 and TRBJ2-1, with 8 positions matching TRBD2. V trimming: 4 bases; J trimming: 9 bases; junction bases outside the gene matches: 12. This CDR3 is 15 amino acids long. Germline assignment: CDR1 SGHRS and CDR2 YFSETQ. The CDR3 region is CASSVGLGIVVEQFF. Written as DNA, the CDR3 is TGCGCCAGCAGCGTGGGACTAGGTATTGTGGTTGAGCAGTTCTTC.